The T cell receptor beta chain under discussion was sequenced for a study of T-cell reconstitution after alpha-beta-depleted transplantation in children. The authors prepared the TCRbeta library with unique molecular identifiers. In TCRdb, the PCR reads were re-called with MiXCR into one record per CDR3 protein. The top ten clones hold around 0.8% of a sample with roughly 670,000 distinct CDR3 sequences, around 12% of them seen once. Broader study findings: Alpha-beta T cells about two months after transplant reportedly derived from several hundred expanded graft clones. Surviving recipient T cells and intrathymic progenitors accounted for some patients' high TCRbeta diversity at day 60. The authors attributed T-cell counts and diversity one year after transplant mostly to newly produced T cells.

The CDR3 is 15 amino acids. Germline V gives CDR1 MNHNS, CDR2 SASEGT. V lost 4 bases to trimming and J lost 6 bases; unmatched junction nucleotides: 9. Remarks on this clonotype: The antigen remains unidentified.

This receptor was obtained from a girl aged 2 to 9 with congenital amegakaryocytic thrombocytopenia, due to receive a stem cell transplant. The chain is built from TRBV6-1 and TRBJ2-3, with 8 bases fitting TRBD2. The sequenced sample was PBMCs, obtained before TCRalphabeta/CD19-depleted stem cell transplant. DNA of the CDR3: TGTGCCAGCAGTGGGGTAGCGGGAAGGCGGGATACGCAGTATTTT. The encoded protein is CASSGVAGRRDTQYF.